Following are 15 T cell receptor beta chains from one sample sequenced in a study of shared T cell receptors in the human thymus. Libraries were prepared by immunoSEQ multiplex PCR; TCRdb keeps only in-frame clonotypes and omits some of them. The sample shows under 850,000 clones, approximately 88% of them seen only once. The same sample was also studied in work on human thymus T cells.

Input material: thymocytes. The receptors come from a boy younger than two with a congenital heart defect.

This sequence joins TRBV7-9 and TRBJ1-2, with 7 bases identical to TRBD1. Germline trimming cut 5 bases from V and 4 bases from J; bases unmatched to any gene: 13. This CDR3 spans 16 amino acids. Germline V gene sequence: CDR1 SEHNR, CDR2 FQNEAQ (reference sequence). The chain's CDR3 is CASSQGHRGPFYGYTF. The DNA of the CDR3 is TGTGCCAGCAGCCAGGGCCACAGGGGACCCTTCTATGGCTACACCTTC. The full variable domain, with the rest looked up from reference TRBV7-9 and TRBJ1-2, is DTGVSQNPRHKITKRGQNVTFRCDPISEHNRLYWYRQTLGQGPEFLTYFQNEAQLEKSRLLSDRFSAERPKGSFSTLEIQRTEQGDSAMYLCASSQGHRGPFYGYTFGSGTRLTVV.

The rearrangement uses TRBV11-3 and TRBJ2-7, with TRBD2 matching 9 bases. J lost 5 bases, V lost 2 bases, and 7 bases had no gene match. CDR1 is SGHNT and CDR2 is YENEEA in the germline V gene. CDR3 length: 15 amino acids. The CDR3 loop reads CASSLLPSGNHEQYF. The CDR3 DNA is TGTGCCAGCAGCTTATTGCCTAGCGGGAACCACGAGCAGTACTTC.

The chain recombines TRBV7-9 with TRBJ2-1, with a weak D call TRBD2 (6 bases). Trimming cost V 5 bases and J 9 bases, with 20 bases left between them. The CDR3 runs to 15 residues. The germline gives CDR1 SEHNR, CDR2 FQNEAQ (reference sequence). The CDR3 coding sequence is TGTGCCAGCAGCCCGGGCGCGGGGCCTAGGGCTGAGCAGTTCTTC. This encodes CASSPGAGPRAEQFF.

The genes are TRBV4-3 and TRBJ2-5; possible D gene TRBD1, 6 bases. CDR3 length equals 14 residues. V dropped 4 bases and J dropped 4 bases, with 13 bases sitting between them. Germline values: CDR1 LGHNA, CDR2 YSLEER. The CDR3 nucleotides are TGCGCCAGCAGCCTTCAGGGGTACGGAGAGACCCAGTACTTC. Protein: CASSLQGYGETQYF.

This clone was counted between two and nine times. J is TRBJ1-2 and V is TRBV28; D not resolved. Germline V CDR1 and CDR2: MDHEN, SYDVKM. Trimming removed 3 bases at V and 3 bases at J, with 23 bases between. The CDR3 is 18 amino acids. CDR3 residues: CASSFSKMGSPRDYGYTF. The CDR3 nucleotides are TGTGCCAGCAGTTTCTCTAAAATGGGGTCCCCGAGGGACTATGGCTACACCTTC.

The chain is built from TRBV18 and TRBJ1-4; 10 bases match TRBD1. The CDR3 length is 18 residues. The V segment lost 4 bases and the J segment 2 bases; nucleotides outside the gene matches: 10. Germline CDR1 reads KGHSH; CDR2 reads LQKENI. The CDR3 region has the DNA TGTGCCAGCTCACGATCCGGGACAGGGGATTCCACTAATGAAAAACTGTTTTTT. Translating gives CASSRSGTGDSTNEKLFF. The complete variable domain, with remaining parts taken from reference TRBV18 and TRBJ1-4, reads NAGVMQNPRHLVRRRGQEARLRCSPMKGHSHVYWYRQLPEEGLKFMVYLQKENIIDESGMPKERFSAEFPKEGPSILRIQQVVRGDSAAYFCASSRSGTGDSTNEKLFFGSGTQLSVL.

CDR3 in DNA: TGTGCCATCAGTGACCGGGAGAAACCTCCGCCTAATGAAAAACTGTTTTTT. Its protein product is CAISDREKPPPNEKLFF. This chain uses TRBV10-3 with TRBJ1-4; unclear D gene. The V gene's germline CDR1 is ENHRY and CDR2 SYGVKD. The CDR3 covers 17 residues. V dropped 3 bases and J dropped 3 bases, with 17 bases sitting between them.

This sequence joins TRBV29-1 and TRBJ2-3; weak D call: TRBD1 (5 bases). CDR1 SQVTM and CDR2 ANQGSEA come from the germline V gene. V was cut by 4 bases and J by 1 base, with 9 bases left in between. This CDR3 comprises 13 residues. The CDR3 loop is CSVARDGTDTQYF. CDR3 nucleotides: TGCAGCGTTGCCAGGGATGGCACAGATACGCAGTATTTT.

This clone was detected only once. This chain links TRBV4-2 with TRBJ2-1, with 7 bases fitting TRBD1. V shed 5 bases, J shed 4 bases, and the junction held 11 bases outside the gene matches. CDR3 length: 16 amino acids. Germline V gives CDR1 LGHNA, CDR2 YNFKEQ. CDR3 in DNA: TGTGCCAGCAGCGGGGAGACAGGGTCTTCATACAATGAGCAGTTCTTC. It is translated as CASSGETGSSYNEQFF.

The V and J genes are TRBV28 and TRBJ1-3; 9 positions agree with TRBD1. CDR1 and CDR2 (germline): MDHEN, SYDVKM. V shed 9 bases and J 1 base; nucleotides not matched to a gene: 4. The CDR3 consists of 14 residues. The CDR3, as DNA: TGTGCCAGTCATGACAGGGGGTCTGGAAACACCATATATTTT. Protein sequence: CASHDRGSGNTIYF.

This clone was recorded a few times. The genes are TRBV14 and TRBJ2-5; 9 nucleotides match TRBD2. Unmatched junction bases numbered 7, after V lost 4 bases and J lost 4 bases. Germline V gene data show CDR1 as SGHDN and CDR2 as FVKESK. This CDR3 has 15 amino acids. The chain's CDR3 is CASSRFSGSGETQYF. The DNA for the CDR3 is TGTGCCAGCAGCCGATTTAGCGGGAGTGGAGAGACCCAGTACTTC.

This chain links TRBV9 with TRBJ2-1; no definite D call. From germline, CDR1 is SGDLS and CDR2 YYNGEE. V lost 2 bases and J 5 bases, leaving 8 bases between the germline ends. This CDR3 region has 13 residues. The CDR3: CASSVEAHNEQFF. DNA of the CDR3: TGTGCCAGCAGCGTCGAAGCACACAATGAGCAGTTCTTC.

The chain recombines TRBV7-3 with TRBJ2-1; 8 bases fit TRBD2. V was clipped by 4 bases and J by 3 bases; unmatched bases: 8. This CDR3 is 16 amino acids long. Germline loops: CDR1 SGHTA, CDR2 FQGTGA. The CDR3 sequence: CASSWFPGGFYNEQFF. DNA for the CDR3: TGTGCCAGCAGCTGGTTCCCGGGGGGGTTCTACAATGAGCAGTTCTTC.

This sequence joins TRBV7-8 and TRBJ2-5; D possibly corresponds to TRBD2 (5 bases). The CDR3 sequence is 15 residues long. Germline V lookup: CDR1 SGHVS, CDR2 FQNEAQ. V shed 5 bases and J shed 4 bases, with 17 bases lying between them. The CDR3 region is CASSRGFAEGETQYF. For the CDR3, the DNA is TGTGCCAGCAGCCGCGGGTTCGCGGAAGGAGAGACCCAGTACTTC.

J is TRBJ1-2 and V is TRBV19; D is unclear. The V end lost 5 bases, the J end lost 0 bases, and 7 bases lay between the germline ends. The germline V gene encodes CDR1 LNHDA and CDR2 SQIVND (reference sequence). The CDR3 runs to 13 residues. The DNA of the CDR3 is TGTGCCAGTAGTTGGTCGGCTAACTATGGCTACACCTTC. Translating gives CASSWSANYGYTF.